This TCR beta chain derives from a study of T cell repertoires in cytomegalovirus infection. TCRdb reprocessed the reads with MiXCR, giving one entry per CDR3 protein. The sample lists about 500,000 distinct CDR3 sequences; roughly a third were seen once. Comments on this clonotype: Its antigen is unknown. The junction shows a germline mismatch at one end, possibly a read error.

CDR1 SNHLY and CDR2 FYNNEI come from the germline V gene. This CDR3 comprises 14 residues. V is TRBV2 and J is TRBJ2-1; TRBD2 agrees at 14 bases. This clonotype was sampled from a human donor in good health (CMV status not recorded). Some clones in this sample may be carry-over from other donors' samples. Sequencing used cultured PBMCs, obtained from culture after CMV antigen stimulation. The CDR3 spells CASRRGLAGAVLLF. The CDR3 DNA reads as TGTGCCAGCAGGCGGGGACTAGCGGGAGCGGTTTTACTCTTC.